This is a list of T cell receptor beta chains from one sample in a study of cytomegalovirus exposure and HLA in healthy donors. Some clones are missing from TCRdb's copy, which holds only in-frame ones; the method was immunoSEQ multiplex PCR. The repertoire holds some 150,000 clones, with roughly 80% as singletons. Sequenced: PBMCs. These TCRs come from a woman aged 45-65 years in good health and CMV-seronegative. Both conserved end residues are trimmed from each CDR3. Each record gives: J gene, V gene, CDR3 protein.

>TRBJ1-3|TRBV7-3
ASSPQQGGNTIY
>TRBJ1-1|TRBV27
ASSLSDRGAMNTEAF
>TRBJ1-1|TRBV7-2
ASSLAPQNTEAF
>TRBJ1-2|TRBV5-1
ASSLGGQLGDYGYT
>TRBJ2-6|TRBV9
ASSLHRGSGANVLT
>TRBJ2-1|TRBV4-2
ASSHMTGVRNEQF
>TRBJ1-4|TRBV15
ATSRARHRRDEKLF
>TRBJ1-2|TRBV28
ASSFGGESYGYT
>TRBJ2-1|TRBV30
AWSRGSVAGLVDEQF
>TRBJ1-5|TRBV18
ASSPQRDSNQPQH
>TRBJ2-1|TRBV5-1
ASSLVAGHSYNEQF
>TRBJ1-1|TRBV28
ASSLGGLMNTEAF